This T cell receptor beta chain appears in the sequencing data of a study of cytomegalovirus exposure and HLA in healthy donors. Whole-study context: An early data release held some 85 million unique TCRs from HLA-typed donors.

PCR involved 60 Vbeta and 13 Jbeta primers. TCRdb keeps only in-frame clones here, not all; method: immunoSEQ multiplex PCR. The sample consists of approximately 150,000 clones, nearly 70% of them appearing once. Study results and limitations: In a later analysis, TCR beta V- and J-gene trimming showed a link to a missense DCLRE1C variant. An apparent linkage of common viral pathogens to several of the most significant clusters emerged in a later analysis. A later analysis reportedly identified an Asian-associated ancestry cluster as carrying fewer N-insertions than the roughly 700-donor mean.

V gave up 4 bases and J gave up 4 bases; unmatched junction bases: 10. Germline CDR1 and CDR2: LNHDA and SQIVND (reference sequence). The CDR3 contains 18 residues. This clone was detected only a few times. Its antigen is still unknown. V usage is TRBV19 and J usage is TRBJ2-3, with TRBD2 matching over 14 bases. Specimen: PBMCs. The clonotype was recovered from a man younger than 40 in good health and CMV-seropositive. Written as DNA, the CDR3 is TGTGCCAGTAGTAAAGGACTAGCGGGAGGTTCTGCCGCAGATACGCAGTATTTT. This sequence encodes CASSKGLAGGSAADTQYF.